This TCR beta chain was identified during a study of T cells in Graves' hyperthyroidism and ophthalmopathy. Study-level findings and limits: Most expanded thyroid clonotypes above 0.001 also appeared in blood.

Stable Graves' hyperthyroidism denoted no ophthalmopathy progression over 18 months. A patient was excluded if there was uncontrolled infection, other autoimmune disease, pregnancy or lactation. It was roughly 10 ml of fresh peripheral blood that supplied the PBMCs. This clonotype was seen more than once but under ten times. Its antigen is not identified. This CDR3 spans 21 amino acids. Germline-derived CDR1 and CDR2 are SGHNT and YENEEA. The J segment lost 5 bases and the V segment lost 0 bases, leaving 18 bases of the junction unmatched. RNA transcripts provided the source from which TCR beta CDR3 regions were amplified. The TCR CDR3 was amplified in a first-round RT-PCR using the HTBI primer set. From the multiplex PCR reads, TCRdb called clonotypes with MiXCR, one entry per CDR3 protein. This repertoire shows hundreds of thousands of distinct CDR3 sequences, about 14% found once; its top ten account for roughly 10%.

The clonotype was recovered from a young woman with Graves' hyperthyroidism. Sequenced sample: blood. This chain connects TRBV11-3 to TRBJ2-1, with 11 bases lining up with TRBD2. The CDR3 coding sequence is TGTGCCAGCAGCTTAGATCTCCGGCTAGCGGGAGGTCCGGGGATCGACAATGAGCAGTTCTTC. This encodes CASSLDLRLAGGPGIDNEQFF.